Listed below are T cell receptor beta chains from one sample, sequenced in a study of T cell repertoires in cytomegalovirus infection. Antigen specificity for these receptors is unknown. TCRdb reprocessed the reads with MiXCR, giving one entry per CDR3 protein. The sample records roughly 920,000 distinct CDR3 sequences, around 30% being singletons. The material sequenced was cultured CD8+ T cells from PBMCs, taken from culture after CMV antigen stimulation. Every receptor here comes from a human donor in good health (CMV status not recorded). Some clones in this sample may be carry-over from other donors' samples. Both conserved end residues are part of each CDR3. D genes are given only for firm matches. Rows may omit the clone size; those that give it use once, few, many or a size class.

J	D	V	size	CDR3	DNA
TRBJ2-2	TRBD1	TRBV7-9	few	CASSSGQGRAGELFF	TGTGCCAGCAGCTCTGGACAGGGGAGGGCCGGGGAGCTGTTTTTT
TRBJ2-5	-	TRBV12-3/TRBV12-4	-	CASSRPETWETQYF	TGTGCCAGCAGCCGTCCGGAGACGTGGGAGACCCAGTACTTC
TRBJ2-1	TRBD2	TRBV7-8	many	CASSLLRLAGAYNEQFF	TGTGCCAGCAGCTTACTTCGTCTAGCGGGGGCCTACAATGAGCAGTTCTTC
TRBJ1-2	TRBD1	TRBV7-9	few	CASSLDRGTNYYGYTF	TGTGCCAGCAGCTTGGACAGGGGAACGAATTACTATGGCTACACCTTC
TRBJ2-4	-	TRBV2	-	CASTVGLAKNIQYF	TGTGCCAGCACAGTGGGATTAGCCAAAAACATTCAGTACTTC
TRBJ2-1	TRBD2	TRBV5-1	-	CASSLVASGGHSYNEQFF	TGCGCCAGCAGCTTGGTGGCTAGCGGGGGCCACTCCTACAATGAGCAGTTCTTC
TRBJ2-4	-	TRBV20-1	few	CSARDTQSSTVIQYF	TGCAGTGCTAGAGATACGCAGAGTTCGACAGTCATTCAGTACTTC
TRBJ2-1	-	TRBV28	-	CASSFGQAGSEQFF	TGTGCCAGCAGTTTTGGGCAGGCCGGTTCGGAGCAGTTCTTC
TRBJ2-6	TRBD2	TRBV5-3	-	CASSSSGGAGNVLTF	TGTGCCAGCAGTTCTAGCGGGGGGGCAGGCAACGTCCTGACTTTC
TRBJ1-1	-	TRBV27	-	CASSPSGIGNTEAFF	TGTGCCAGCAGCCCCTCGGGGATCGGGAACACTGAAGCTTTCTTT
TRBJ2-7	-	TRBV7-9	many	CASSLRGDVREQYF	TGTGCCAGCAGCTTACGCGGGGACGTACGCGAGCAGTACTTC
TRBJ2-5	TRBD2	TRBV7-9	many	CASSLTAGRYQETQYF	TGTGCCAGCAGCTTAACCGCCGGGAGGTACCAAGAGACCCAGTACTTC
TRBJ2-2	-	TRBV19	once	CAIETANTGERFF	TGTGCCATTGAGACAGCGAACACCGGGGAGCGGTTTTTT
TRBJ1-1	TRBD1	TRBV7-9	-	CASSTHRTGGSRNTEAFF	TGTGCCAGCAGCACCCACCGGACAGGGGGATCCAGGAACACTGAAGCTTTCTTT
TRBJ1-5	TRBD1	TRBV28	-	CASSRDRGSDQPQHF	TGTGCCAGCAGTCGGGACAGGGGGTCCGATCAGCCCCAGCATTTT
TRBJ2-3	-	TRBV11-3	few	CASSEGSAYLTDTQYF	TGTGCCAGCAGCGAGGGGTCCGCCTACCTCACAGATACGCAGTATTTT
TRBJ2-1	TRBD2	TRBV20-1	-	CSRGGGGAVNEQFF	TGCAGTAGGGGCGGCGGGGGGGCCGTCAATGAGCAGTTCTTC
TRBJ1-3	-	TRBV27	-	CASSFIPFSGNTIYF	TGTGCCAGCAGTTTCATTCCCTTCTCTGGAAACACCATATATTTT
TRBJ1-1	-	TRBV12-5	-	CASGLQDSGTEAFF	TGTGCTAGTGGGTTACAGGACAGCGGCACTGAAGCTTTCTTT
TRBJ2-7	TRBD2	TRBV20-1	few	CSAPLGLAYEQYF	TGCAGTGCTCCCCTGGGACTAGCCTACGAGCAGTACTTC
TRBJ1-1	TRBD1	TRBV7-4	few	CAGQGAVVTEAFF	TGTGCAGGGCAGGGGGCGGTAGTCACTGAAGCTTTCTTT
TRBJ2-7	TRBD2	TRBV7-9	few	CASSSPTSGHPNSYEQYF	TGTGCCAGCAGCTCCCCGACTAGCGGGCACCCTAATTCCTACGAGCAGTACTTC